This TCR beta chain was profiled in a study of T cells in pancreatic ductal adenocarcinoma. Study-wide findings and caveats: Results skew toward the minority of patients with early-stage disease. Unique clonotypes were roughly 8-fold more numerous in blood than in tumor. Tumors hold more CD45RO+ effector T cells, which may bias toward lower diversity.

Points on this clone: Antigen specificity is unknown.

Surgery without prior neoadjuvant therapy was the treatment of the selected pancreatic ductal adenocarcinoma patients. Here immunoSEQ multiplex PCR was the method, and the copy in TCRdb shows in-frame clones only, minus some. The sample shows roughly 17,000 clones, around nine tenths of them seen only once. The specimen sequenced was PBMCs. This receptor was obtained from a human donor with pancreatic ductal adenocarcinoma.

The CDR3 DNA reads as TGTGCCAGCAGTGTTACTTGGAGCAATCAGCCCCAGCATTTT. Its translation: CASSVTWSNQPQHF. The V call is TRBV2, the J call TRBJ1-5, with D uncertain. The germline V and J ends were trimmed by 4 bases and 1 base, with 8 bases remaining between them. The CDR3 runs to 14 residues. Looked up from germline, CDR1 is SNHLY and CDR2 is FYNNEI.